This T cell receptor beta chain was identified in a study of early T cells in non-severe SARS-CoV-2 infection. For the study at large: Bulk RNA isolated from unsorted whole blood underwent sequencing; chains were not paired.

Each CDR3 protein is one row after TCRdb ran MiXCR on the 5' RACE reads. The data show 85,000 to 100,000 distinct CDR3 sequences, with 16% seen just once and 4.5% to 6% held by the top ten. The CDR3 has 14 residues. The germline CDR1 and CDR2 sequences are MNHEY and SVGEGT. V lost 5 bases, J lost 7 bases, and 15 bases lay in between. This clonotype was observed once. Its antigen is unidentified. Whole-study findings and limits: There was a bias toward anti-spike CD8 responses in VDJdb matching, which missed private and CD4 specificities.

The clonotype comes from an adult who was a healthcare worker with PCR-confirmed SARS-CoV-2 infection or an uninfected control (not recorded which). V is TRBV6-2 or TRBV6-3 and J is TRBJ1-5; D is unclear. Sample: whole blood, taken at baseline. The DNA of the CDR3 is TGTGCCAGCAGTGTACACGGGCCGAGGCAGCCCCAGCATTTT. It translates to CASSVHGPRQPQHF.